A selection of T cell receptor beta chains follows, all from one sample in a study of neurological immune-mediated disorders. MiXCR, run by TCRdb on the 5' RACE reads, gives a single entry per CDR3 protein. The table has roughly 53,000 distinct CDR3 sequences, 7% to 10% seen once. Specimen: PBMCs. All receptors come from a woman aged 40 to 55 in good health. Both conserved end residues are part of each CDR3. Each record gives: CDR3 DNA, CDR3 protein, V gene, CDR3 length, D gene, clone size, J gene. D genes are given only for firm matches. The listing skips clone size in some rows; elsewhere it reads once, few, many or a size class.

TGTGCCAGCAGCTTAGGTGGCGGGCTGGAAGCTTTCTTT | CASSLGGGLEAFF | TRBV11-3 | 13 | NA | NA | TRBJ1-1
TGCGCCAGCAGCCCCGCTAAAGGAGGGAGTACTGAAGCTTTCTTT | CASSPAKGGSTEAFF | TRBV5-1 | 15 | NA | many | TRBJ1-1
TGTGCCATCAGCCTGGACAGAGTGAACACCGGGGAGCTGTTTTTT | CAISLDRVNTGELFF | TRBV10-3 | 15 | NA | many | TRBJ2-2
TGCGCCAGCAGCTTGGCGGGACTAGCGGGGGGCTACGAGCAGTACTTC | CASSLAGLAGGYEQYF | TRBV5-1 | 16 | TRBD2 | many | TRBJ2-7
TGCAGCGTTGAGAGGAGGCCAATCACGCAAGAGACCCAGTACTTC | CSVERRPITQETQYF | TRBV29-1 | 15 | NA | many | TRBJ2-5
TGCGCCAGCAGCTTAACGGGAAGGGTAGCAGATACGCAGTATTTT | CASSLTGRVADTQYF | TRBV5-1 | 15 | NA | many | TRBJ2-3
TGTGCCATCACCGAAGGACAGCTTCCCCAAGAGACCCAGTACTTC | CAITEGQLPQETQYF | TRBV10-3 | 15 | NA | many | TRBJ2-5
TGCAGTGCTAGACGAAGCGACGCTACCGACGAGCAGTACTTC | CSARRSDATDEQYF | TRBV20-1 | 14 | NA | NA | TRBJ2-7
TGCGCCAGCAGCGTGACAGGGGACACCAATCTTTACACCGGGGAGCTGTTTTTT | CASSVTGDTNLYTGELFF | TRBV5-1 | 18 | TRBD1 | many | TRBJ2-2
TGTGCCACCAGTGATCCTGGACAGACTAGCACAGATACGCAGTATTTT | CATSDPGQTSTDTQYF | TRBV24-1 | 16 | NA | many | TRBJ2-3
TGCAGTGCTAGCCCTAGCGGGGGGGCCGACGGGGAGCTGTTTTTT | CSASPSGGADGELFF | TRBV20-1 | 15 | TRBD2 | many | TRBJ2-2
TGTGCCAGCAGTTTCCGGGGGCGGGAGACCCAGTACTTC | CASSFRGRETQYF | TRBV12-3/TRBV12-4 | 13 | NA | many | TRBJ2-5
TGTGCCAGCAGTTACTCTGGGATTCCAACCGGGGAGCTGTTTTTT | CASSYSGIPTGELFF | TRBV6-6 | 15 | NA | many | TRBJ2-2
TGCGCCAGCAGCTCAGGACAGGCGACTAGCACAGATACGCAGTATTTT | CASSSGQATSTDTQYF | TRBV5-1 | 16 | TRBD1 | many | TRBJ2-3
TGCGCCCCCGGCCGTCTAGCGGGCGGCCAAGAGACCCAGTACTTC | CAPGRLAGGQETQYF | TRBV4-3 | 15 | TRBD2 | many | TRBJ2-5
TGTGCCAGCAGCGTCTACGAGCAGTACTTC | CASSVYEQYF | TRBV7-2 | 10 | NA | many | TRBJ2-7
TGCGCCAGCAGAAATGGACTGGAGGGGTATGGCTACACCTTC | CASRNGLEGYGYTF | TRBV5-1 | 14 | NA | NA | TRBJ1-2
TGTGCCAGCAGCCAAGATTGGACCGGGGAGCTGTTTTTT | CASSQDWTGELFF | TRBV3-1 | 13 | NA | many | TRBJ2-2
TGCAGCGTTGAAGGACAGAGGAACACTGAAGCTTTCTTT | CSVEGQRNTEAFF | TRBV29-1 | 13 | NA | many | TRBJ1-1
TGCAGTGCTACGGGCACAGGCAATCAGCCCCAGCATTTT | CSATGTGNQPQHF | TRBV20-1 | 13 | NA | many | TRBJ1-5
TGTGCCAGCAGTTACTCCGATGGGATGACTGAAGCTTTCTTT | CASSYSDGMTEAFF | TRBV6-2/TRBV6-3 | 14 | NA | NA | TRBJ1-1
TGTGCCATCAGCCGACAGGGAATGGAGGAGGGCTACACCTTC | CAISRQGMEEGYTF | TRBV10-3 | 14 | TRBD1 | many | TRBJ1-2
TGCAGTTCCATGCCCGTCCCGGGGGTCGATACGCAGTATTTT | CSSMPVPGVDTQYF | TRBV20-1 | 14 | NA | many | TRBJ2-3
TGCAGTGCTACCCCTCCCGGGGGGGCGGGAGAGACCCAGTACTTC | CSATPPGGAGETQYF | TRBV20-1 | 15 | TRBD2 | many | TRBJ2-5
TGTGCCGGACGCGGTGTCCCTAACTATGGCTACACCTTC | CAGRGVPNYGYTF | TRBV6-2/TRBV6-3 | 13 | NA | many | TRBJ1-2
TGCGCCAGCAGCTTGAGGGCACCCGGGGGTCTTGGCGACACTGAAGCTTTCTTT | CASSLRAPGGLGDTEAFF | TRBV5-1 | 18 | NA | many | TRBJ1-1
TGTGCCAGCAGTTATACGGGAGGGCCCAAAAACATTCAGTACTTC | CASSYTGGPKNIQYF | TRBV6-5 | 15 | TRBD2 | many | TRBJ2-4
TGTGCCAGCTCACCTACCCTCCATAGCGGTACCCCCTACGAGCAGTACTTC | CASSPTLHSGTPYEQYF | TRBV18 | 17 | NA | many | TRBJ2-7
TGTGCCAGCAGCAAAGCGCCGGGGCTAGCGGCCAGCACAGATACGCAGTATTTT | CASSKAPGLAASTDTQYF | TRBV21-1 | 18 | NA | many | TRBJ2-3
TGTGCCAGCAGCGTCCAAGGGGACACCGGGGAGCTGTTTTTT | CASSVQGDTGELFF | TRBV9 | 14 | NA | many | TRBJ2-2
TGTGCCAGCAGTTTGAAAGGGGGCTACACCGGGGAGCTGTTTTTT | CASSLKGGYTGELFF | TRBV27 | 15 | TRBD1 | many | TRBJ2-2
TGTGCCAGCACCGAAGTAGGGGCCGGAGATACGCAGTATTTT | CASTEVGAGDTQYF | TRBV12-3/TRBV12-4 | 14 | NA | many | TRBJ2-3
TGTGCCAGCGTAGGTACGGGTTACAATGAGCAGTTCTTC | CASVGTGYNEQFF | TRBV25-1 | 13 | NA | many | TRBJ2-1
TGTGCCAGCAGCTTGGGGTGGGGCTCTGGGGCCAACGTCCTGACTTTC | CASSLGWGSGANVLTF | TRBV5-5 | 16 | NA | many | TRBJ2-6
TGTGCCAGCAGCTCCGCTAGCGGGGTGGATACCGGGGGGCTGTTTTTT | CASSSASGVDTGGLFF | TRBV7-2 | 16 | TRBD2 | NA | TRBJ2-2
TGTGCCAGCAGTGAACCTCCCCTAGAGGAGACCCAGTACTTC | CASSEPPLEETQYF | TRBV2 | 14 | NA | many | TRBJ2-5
TGTGCCAGCAGCTTAGGAAGGCGGGATGACGCCTACGAGCAGTACTTC | CASSLGRRDDAYEQYF | TRBV7-2 | 16 | NA | many | TRBJ2-7
TGTGCCAGCAGTGAGGGACAGGGGGCGGGTGAGACCCAGTACTTC | CASSEGQGAGETQYF | TRBV6-5 | 15 | TRBD1 | many | TRBJ2-5
TGCAGTGCTCAGGACAGGGGGTCGTATGGCTACACCTTC | CSAQDRGSYGYTF | TRBV20-1 | 13 | TRBD1 | many | TRBJ1-2
TGCAGTGCTTTAAGGGACGGAACCTATGGCTACACCTTC | CSALRDGTYGYTF | TRBV20-1 | 13 | NA | many | TRBJ1-2
TGTGCCAGCAGCGAACGGGTTCTAGCCAAAAACATTCAGTACTTC | CASSERVLAKNIQYF | TRBV7-8 | 15 | NA | many | TRBJ2-4
TGTGCCAGCAGTTGGACCACAGATACGCAGTATTTT | CASSWTTDTQYF | TRBV12-3/TRBV12-4 | 12 | NA | few | TRBJ2-3
TGTGCCAGCAGCGTGTCTGCAGACCCACTTGAAGAGCAGTACTTC | CASSVSADPLEEQYF | TRBV9 | 15 | NA | many | TRBJ2-7
TGTGCCAGCAGCTTTAGCGGGGGGGGCCCCTACAATGAGCAGTTCTTC | CASSFSGGGPYNEQFF | TRBV7-6 | 16 | TRBD2 | many | TRBJ2-1
TGCGCCAGCAGTGAGTCGAGCCGCACCGGCTACACCTTC | CASSESSRTGYTF | TRBV10-1 | 13 | NA | many | TRBJ1-2
TGTGCCAGCAGCTTTCGGACGGCCAACGGGGAGACCCAGTACTTC | CASSFRTANGETQYF | TRBV7-2 | 15 | NA | many | TRBJ2-5
TGCGCCAGCAGCCTCTTTGGACACCTGAACACTGAAGCTTTCTTT | CASSLFGHLNTEAFF | TRBV5-1 | 15 | NA | many | TRBJ1-1
TGCGCCAGCAGCTTGGTTAGCGGGAGTCTTTCGGGGGAGCAGTACTTC | CASSLVSGSLSGEQYF | TRBV5-1 | 16 | TRBD2 | many | TRBJ2-7
TGCAGTGCTAGATTTTCTAGATTCCAAGAGACCCAGTACTTC | CSARFSRFQETQYF | TRBV20-1 | 14 | NA | many | TRBJ2-5
TGCAGTGCTAGAGAGGACAGTTCGAACACTGAAGCTTTCTTT | CSAREDSSNTEAFF | TRBV20-1 | 14 | NA | many | TRBJ1-1
TGCAGTGCTAGAGATCCCCAGGGGGCCTTTACGAACACTGAAGCTTTCTTT | CSARDPQGAFTNTEAFF | TRBV20-1 | 17 | TRBD1 | many | TRBJ1-1
TGCGCCAGCAGCCGCGAAGGAACAATAGCGGGAGGCCTGGGAGAGCAGTTCTTC | CASSREGTIAGGLGEQFF | TRBV5-1 | 18 | TRBD2 | many | TRBJ2-1
TGTGCCTGGATTAGCGGGGTCTACAATGAGCAGTTCTTC | CAWISGVYNEQFF | TRBV30 | 13 | TRBD2 | few | TRBJ2-1
TGTGCCAGCAGCTTAAATGAGGGAGGCGAGCAGTACTTC | CASSLNEGGEQYF | TRBV11-2 | 13 | NA | many | TRBJ2-7
TGTGCCTGGAGTTCAGGGTTAAACATTCAGTACTTC | CAWSSGLNIQYF | TRBV30 | 12 | NA | many | TRBJ2-4